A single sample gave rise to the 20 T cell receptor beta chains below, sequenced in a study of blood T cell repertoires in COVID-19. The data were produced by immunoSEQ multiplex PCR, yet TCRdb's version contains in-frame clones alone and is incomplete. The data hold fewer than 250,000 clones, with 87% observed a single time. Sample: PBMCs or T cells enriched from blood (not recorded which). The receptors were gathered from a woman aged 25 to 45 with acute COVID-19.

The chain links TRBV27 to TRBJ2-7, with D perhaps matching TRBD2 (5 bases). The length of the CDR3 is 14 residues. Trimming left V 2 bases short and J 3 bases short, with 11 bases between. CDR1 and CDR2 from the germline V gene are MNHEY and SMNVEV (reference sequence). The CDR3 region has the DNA TGTGCCAGCAGTTTAAGGGAGATCGGCTACGAGCAGTACTTC. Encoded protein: CASSLREIGYEQYF.

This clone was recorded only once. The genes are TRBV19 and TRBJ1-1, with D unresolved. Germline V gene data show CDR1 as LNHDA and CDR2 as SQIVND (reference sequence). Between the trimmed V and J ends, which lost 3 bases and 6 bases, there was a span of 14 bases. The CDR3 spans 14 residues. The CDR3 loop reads CASSIGRRAAEAFF. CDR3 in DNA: TGTGCCAGTAGTATCGGTCGGAGGGCGGCTGAAGCTTTCTTT.

The CDR3 reads CASSLLGQVKQPQHF. The CDR3 nucleotides read TGTGCCAGCAGCTTATTAGGCCAGGTCAAACAGCCCCAGCATTTT. The rearrangement uses TRBV7-8 and TRBJ1-5, with D uncertain. V was pared by 2 bases and J by 7 bases, with 15 bases between. Germline V gives CDR1 SGHVS, CDR2 FQNEAQ. This CDR3 contains 15 residues.

For the CDR3, the DNA is TGTGCTAGTTCACTTATTATAACCGGGGAGCTGTTTTTT. It is translated as CASSLIITGELFF. The V call is TRBV12-5, the J call TRBJ2-2; D gene uncertain. The V end lost 8 bases, the J end lost 5 bases, and 12 bases lay between the germline ends. The germline V gene has CDR1 LGHNT and CDR2 FRNRAP. The CDR3 loop spans 13 amino acids.

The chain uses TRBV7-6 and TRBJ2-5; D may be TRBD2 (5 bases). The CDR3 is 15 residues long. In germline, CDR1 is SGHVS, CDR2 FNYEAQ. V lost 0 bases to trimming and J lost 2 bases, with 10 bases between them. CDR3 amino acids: CASSLASERQETQYF. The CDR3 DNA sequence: TGTGCCAGCAGCTTAGCATCAGAGCGGCAAGAGACCCAGTACTTC.

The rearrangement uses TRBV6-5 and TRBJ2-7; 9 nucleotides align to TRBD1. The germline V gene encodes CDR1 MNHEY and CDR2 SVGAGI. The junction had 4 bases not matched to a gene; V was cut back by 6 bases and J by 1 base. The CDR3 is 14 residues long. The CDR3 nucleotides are TGTGCCAGCAGGAGGACAGGGGAATCCTACGAGCAGTACTTC. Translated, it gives CASRRTGESYEQYF.

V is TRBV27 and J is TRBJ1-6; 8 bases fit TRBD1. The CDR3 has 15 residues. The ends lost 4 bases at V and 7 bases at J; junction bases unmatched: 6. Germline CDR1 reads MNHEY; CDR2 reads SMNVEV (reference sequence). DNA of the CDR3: TGTGCCAGCAGTTCAGGGGGCCGGTGGAATTCACCCCTCCACTTT. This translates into CASSSGGRWNSPLHF.

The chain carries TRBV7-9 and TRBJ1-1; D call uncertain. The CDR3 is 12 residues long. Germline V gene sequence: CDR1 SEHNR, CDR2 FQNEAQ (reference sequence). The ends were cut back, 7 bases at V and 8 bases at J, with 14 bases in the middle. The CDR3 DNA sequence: TGTGCCAGCAAGAGGTTAACCCGCGAAGCTTTCTTT. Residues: CASKRLTREAFF.

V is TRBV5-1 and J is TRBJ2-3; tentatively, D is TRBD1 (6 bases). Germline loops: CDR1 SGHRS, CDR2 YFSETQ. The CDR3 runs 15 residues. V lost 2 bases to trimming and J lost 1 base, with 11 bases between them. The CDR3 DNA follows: TGCGCCAGCAGCTTACAGGGTTGGGGCACAGATACGCAGTATTTT. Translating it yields CASSLQGWGTDTQYF.

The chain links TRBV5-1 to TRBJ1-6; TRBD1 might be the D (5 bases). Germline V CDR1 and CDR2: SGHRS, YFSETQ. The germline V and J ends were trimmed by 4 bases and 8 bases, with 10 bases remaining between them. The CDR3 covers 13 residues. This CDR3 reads CASSTGVDSPLHF. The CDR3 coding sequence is TGCGCCAGCAGCACAGGAGTCGATTCACCCCTCCACTTT.

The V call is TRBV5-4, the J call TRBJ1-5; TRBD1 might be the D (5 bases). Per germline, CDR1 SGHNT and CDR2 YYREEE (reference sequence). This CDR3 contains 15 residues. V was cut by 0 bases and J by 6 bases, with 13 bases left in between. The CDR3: CASSLEGDAGQPQHF. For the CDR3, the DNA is TGTGCCAGCAGCTTGGAAGGGGATGCAGGTCAGCCCCAGCATTTT.

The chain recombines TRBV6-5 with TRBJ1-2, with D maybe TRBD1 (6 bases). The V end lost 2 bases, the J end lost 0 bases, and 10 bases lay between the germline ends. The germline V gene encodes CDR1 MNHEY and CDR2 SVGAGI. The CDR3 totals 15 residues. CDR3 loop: CASSYRQDANYGYTF. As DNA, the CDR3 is TGTGCCAGCAGTTACCGACAGGACGCTAACTATGGCTACACCTTC.

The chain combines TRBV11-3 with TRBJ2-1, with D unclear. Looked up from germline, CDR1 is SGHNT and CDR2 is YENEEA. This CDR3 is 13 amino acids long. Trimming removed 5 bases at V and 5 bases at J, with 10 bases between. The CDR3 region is CASSPDTHNEQFF. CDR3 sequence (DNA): TGTGCCAGCAGCCCAGACACTCACAATGAGCAGTTCTTC.

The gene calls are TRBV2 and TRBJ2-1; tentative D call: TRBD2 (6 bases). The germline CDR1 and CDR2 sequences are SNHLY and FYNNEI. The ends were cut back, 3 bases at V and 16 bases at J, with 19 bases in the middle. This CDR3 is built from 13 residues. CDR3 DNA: TGTGCCAGCAGTGACGGCACGGGGGACCGTCTTTTCTTC. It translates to CASSDGTGDRLFF.

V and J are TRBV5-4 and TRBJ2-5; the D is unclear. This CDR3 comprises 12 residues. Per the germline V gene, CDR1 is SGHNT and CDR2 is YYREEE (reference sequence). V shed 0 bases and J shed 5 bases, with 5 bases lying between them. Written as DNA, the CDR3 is TGTGCCAGCAGCTTGGCCGGGGAGACCCAGTACTTC. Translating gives CASSLAGETQYF.

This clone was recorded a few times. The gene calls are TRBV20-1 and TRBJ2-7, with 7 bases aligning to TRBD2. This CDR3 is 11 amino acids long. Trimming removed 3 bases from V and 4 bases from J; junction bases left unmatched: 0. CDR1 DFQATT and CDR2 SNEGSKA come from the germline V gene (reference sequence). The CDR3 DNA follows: TGCAGTGCTAGCGGGGGGTACGAGCAGTACTTC. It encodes CSASGGYEQYF.

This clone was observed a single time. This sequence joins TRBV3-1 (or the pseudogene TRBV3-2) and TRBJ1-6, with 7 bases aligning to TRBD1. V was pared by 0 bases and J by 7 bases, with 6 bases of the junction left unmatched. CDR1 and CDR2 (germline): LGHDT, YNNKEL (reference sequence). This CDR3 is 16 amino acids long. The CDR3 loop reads CASSQDGQGGNSPLHF. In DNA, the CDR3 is TGTGCCAGCAGCCAAGATGGTCAAGGGGGCAATTCACCCCTCCACTTT.

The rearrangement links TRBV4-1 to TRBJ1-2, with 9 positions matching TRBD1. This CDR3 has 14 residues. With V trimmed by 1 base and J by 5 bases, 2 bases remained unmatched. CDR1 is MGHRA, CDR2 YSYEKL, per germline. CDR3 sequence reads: CASSQGTGVYGYTF. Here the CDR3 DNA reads TGCGCCAGCAGCCAAGGGACAGGGGTTTATGGCTACACCTTC.

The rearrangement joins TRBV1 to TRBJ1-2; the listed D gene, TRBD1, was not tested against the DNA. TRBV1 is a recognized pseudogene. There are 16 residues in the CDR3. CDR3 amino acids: CTSSPIGSYRRYSYTF. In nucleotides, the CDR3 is TGCACCAGCAGCCCTATCGGATCGTACAGGCGGTATAGCTACACCTTC.

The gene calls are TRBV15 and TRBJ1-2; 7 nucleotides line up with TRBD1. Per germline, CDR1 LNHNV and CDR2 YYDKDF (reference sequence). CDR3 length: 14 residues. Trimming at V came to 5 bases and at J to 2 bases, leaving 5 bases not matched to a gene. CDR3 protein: CATSGRQGNYGYTF. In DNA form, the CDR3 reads TGTGCCACCAGCGGTAGACAGGGCAACTATGGCTACACCTTC.